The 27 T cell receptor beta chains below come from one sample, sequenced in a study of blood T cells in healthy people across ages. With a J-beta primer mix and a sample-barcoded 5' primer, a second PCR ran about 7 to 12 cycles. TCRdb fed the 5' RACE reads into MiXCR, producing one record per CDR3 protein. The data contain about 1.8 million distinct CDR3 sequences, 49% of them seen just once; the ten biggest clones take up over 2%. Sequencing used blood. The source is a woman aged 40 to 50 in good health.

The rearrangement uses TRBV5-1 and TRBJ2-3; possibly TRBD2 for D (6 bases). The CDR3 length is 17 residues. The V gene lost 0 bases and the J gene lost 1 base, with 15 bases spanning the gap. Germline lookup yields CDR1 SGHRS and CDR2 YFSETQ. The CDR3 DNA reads TGCGCCAGCAGCTTGGCTTTTGGCGGGATTGGCACAGATACGCAGTATTTT. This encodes CASSLAFGGIGTDTQYF.

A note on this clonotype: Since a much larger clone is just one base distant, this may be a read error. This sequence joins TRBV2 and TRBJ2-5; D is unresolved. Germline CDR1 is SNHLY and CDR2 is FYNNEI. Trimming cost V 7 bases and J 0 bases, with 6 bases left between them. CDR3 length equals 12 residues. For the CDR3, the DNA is TGTGCCAGCAACGGGTACCAAGAGACCCAGTACTTC. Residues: CASNGYQETQYF.

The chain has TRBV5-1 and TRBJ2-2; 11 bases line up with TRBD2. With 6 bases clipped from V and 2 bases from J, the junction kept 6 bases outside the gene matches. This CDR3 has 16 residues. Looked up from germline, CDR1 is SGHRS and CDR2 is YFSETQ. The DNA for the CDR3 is TGCGCCAGCAAGATAACTAGCGGGGGAAACACCGGGGAGCTGTTTTTT. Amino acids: CASKITSGGNTGELFF.

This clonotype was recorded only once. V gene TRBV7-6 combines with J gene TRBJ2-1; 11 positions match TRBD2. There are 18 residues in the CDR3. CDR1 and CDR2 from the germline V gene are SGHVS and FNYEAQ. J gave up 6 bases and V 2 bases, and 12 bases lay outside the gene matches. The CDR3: CASSLSPILAGDGNEQFF. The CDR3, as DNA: TGTGCCAGCAGCTTATCCCCCATACTAGCGGGGGATGGCAATGAGCAGTTCTTC.

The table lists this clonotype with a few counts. This chain's CDR3 is CSVSGLAGGFGSDTQYF. The CDR3 DNA reads as TGCAGCGTCTCGGGACTAGCGGGGGGGTTTGGCTCAGATACGCAGTATTTT. The chain combines TRBV29-1 with TRBJ2-3; 16 bases match TRBD2. CDR3 length: 17 amino acids. Germline CDR1 is SQVTM and CDR2 is ANQGSEA. With V trimmed by 6 bases and J by 4 bases, 10 bases remained unmatched.

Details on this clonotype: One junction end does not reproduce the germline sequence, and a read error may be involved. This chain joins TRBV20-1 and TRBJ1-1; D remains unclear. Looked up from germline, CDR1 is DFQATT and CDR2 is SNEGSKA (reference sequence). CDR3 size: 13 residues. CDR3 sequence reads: CSANGVMNTEAFF. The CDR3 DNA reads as TGCAGCGCGAACGGCGTGATGAACACCGAAGCTTTCTTT.

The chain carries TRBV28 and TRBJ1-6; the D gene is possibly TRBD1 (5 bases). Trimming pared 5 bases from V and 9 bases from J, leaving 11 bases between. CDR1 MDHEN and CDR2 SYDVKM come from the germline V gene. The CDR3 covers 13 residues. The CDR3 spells CASSRGRPSPLHF. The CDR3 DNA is TGTGCCAGCAGTAGGGGCAGACCTTCACCCCTCCACTTT.

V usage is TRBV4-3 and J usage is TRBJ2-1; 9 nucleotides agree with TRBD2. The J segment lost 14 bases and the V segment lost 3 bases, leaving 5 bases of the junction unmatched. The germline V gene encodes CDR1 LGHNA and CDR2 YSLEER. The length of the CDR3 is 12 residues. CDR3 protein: CASSQVGTSKFF. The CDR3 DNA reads TGCGCCAGCAGCCAGGTTGGGACTAGCAAGTTCTTC.

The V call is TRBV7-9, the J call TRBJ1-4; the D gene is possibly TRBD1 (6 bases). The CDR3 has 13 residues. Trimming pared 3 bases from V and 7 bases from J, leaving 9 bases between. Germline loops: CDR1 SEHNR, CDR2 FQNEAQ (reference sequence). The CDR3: CASSFAGAEKLFF. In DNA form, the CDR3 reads TGTGCCAGCAGCTTTGCAGGGGCTGAAAAACTGTTTTTT.

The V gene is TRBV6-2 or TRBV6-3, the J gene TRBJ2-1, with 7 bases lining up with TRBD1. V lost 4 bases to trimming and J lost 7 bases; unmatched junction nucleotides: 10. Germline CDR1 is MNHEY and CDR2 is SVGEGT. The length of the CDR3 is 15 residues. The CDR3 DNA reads TGTGCCAGCAGTTCTCCCAGACAGGGAAGGAATGAGCAGTTCTTC. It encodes CASSSPRQGRNEQFF.

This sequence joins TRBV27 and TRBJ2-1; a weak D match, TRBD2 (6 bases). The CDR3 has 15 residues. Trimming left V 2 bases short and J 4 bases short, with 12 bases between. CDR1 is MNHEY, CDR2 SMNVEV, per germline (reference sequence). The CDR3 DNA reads TGTGCCAGCAGTTTAGGGCTAGCGCATTACAATGAGCAGTTCTTC. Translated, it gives CASSLGLAHYNEQFF.

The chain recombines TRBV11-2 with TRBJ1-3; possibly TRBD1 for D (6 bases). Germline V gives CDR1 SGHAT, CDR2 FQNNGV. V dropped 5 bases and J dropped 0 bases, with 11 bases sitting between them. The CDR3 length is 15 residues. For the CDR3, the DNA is TGTGCCAGCAGCCCAAGAGGGGGCTCTGGAAACACCATATATTTT. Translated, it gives CASSPRGGSGNTIYF. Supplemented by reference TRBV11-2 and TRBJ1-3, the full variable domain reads EAGVAQSPRYKIIEKRQSVAFWCNPISGHATLYWYQQILGQGPKLLIQFQNNGVVDDSQLPKDRFSAERLKGVDSTLKIQPAKLEDSAVYLCASSPRGGSGNTIYFGEGSWLTVV.

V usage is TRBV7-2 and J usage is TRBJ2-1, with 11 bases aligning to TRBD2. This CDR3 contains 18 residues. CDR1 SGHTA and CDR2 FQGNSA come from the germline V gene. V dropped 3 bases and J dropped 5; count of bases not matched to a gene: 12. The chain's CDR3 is CASSFSGTSGFSHNEQFF. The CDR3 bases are TGTGCCAGCAGCTTCTCCGGGACTAGCGGTTTCTCACACAATGAGCAGTTCTTC. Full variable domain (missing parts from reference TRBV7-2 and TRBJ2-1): GAGVSQSPSNKVTEKGKDVELRCDPISGHTALYWYRQSLGQGLEFLIYFQGNSAPDKSGLPSDRFSAERTGGSVSTLTIQRTQQEDSAVYLCASSFSGTSGFSHNEQFFGPGTRLTVL.

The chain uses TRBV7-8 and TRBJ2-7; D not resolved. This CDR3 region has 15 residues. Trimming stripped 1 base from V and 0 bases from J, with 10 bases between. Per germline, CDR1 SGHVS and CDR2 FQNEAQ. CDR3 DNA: TGTGCCAGCAGCTTAGTATCAGTAAGCTCCTACGAGCAGTACTTC. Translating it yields CASSLVSVSSYEQYF.

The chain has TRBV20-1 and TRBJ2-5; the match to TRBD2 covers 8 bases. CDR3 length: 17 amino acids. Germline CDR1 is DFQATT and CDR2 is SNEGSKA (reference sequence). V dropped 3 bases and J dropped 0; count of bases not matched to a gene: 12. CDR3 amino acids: CSASGIVAGRHQETQYF. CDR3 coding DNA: TGCAGTGCTAGTGGTATCGTAGCGGGGCGACACCAAGAGACCCAGTACTTC.

The CDR3 DNA follows: TGTGCCAGCAGGGTGACTAGCGGGGGTGAGCAGTACTTC. Its translation is CASRVTSGGEQYF. The chain uses TRBV6-2 or TRBV6-3 and TRBJ2-7; 12 bases match TRBD2. Per the germline V gene, CDR1 is MNHEY and CDR2 is SVGEGT. J lost 7 bases, V lost 6 bases, and 4 bases had no gene match. This CDR3 contains 13 residues.

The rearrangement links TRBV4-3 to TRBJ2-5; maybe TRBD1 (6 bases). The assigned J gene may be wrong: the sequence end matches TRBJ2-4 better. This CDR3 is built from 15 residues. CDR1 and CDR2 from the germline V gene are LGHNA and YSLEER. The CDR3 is CASSQGRVGGGIQYF. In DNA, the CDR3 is TGCGCCAGCAGCCAAGGTCGTGTAGGGGGTGGCATTCAGTACTTC.

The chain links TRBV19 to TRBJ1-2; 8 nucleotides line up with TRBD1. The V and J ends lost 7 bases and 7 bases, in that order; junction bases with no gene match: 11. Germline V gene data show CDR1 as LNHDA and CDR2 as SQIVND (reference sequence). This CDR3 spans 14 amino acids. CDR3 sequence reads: CASNPGQAVSGYTF. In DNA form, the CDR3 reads TGTGCCAGTAACCCGGGACAGGCCGTTAGTGGCTACACCTTC.

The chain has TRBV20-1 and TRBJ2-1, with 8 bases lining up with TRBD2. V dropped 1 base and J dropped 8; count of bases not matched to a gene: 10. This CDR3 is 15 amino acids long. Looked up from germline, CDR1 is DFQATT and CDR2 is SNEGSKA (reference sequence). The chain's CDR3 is CSARAPGGPLHEQFF. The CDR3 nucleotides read TGCAGTGCTAGAGCCCCGGGGGGGCCTCTTCATGAGCAGTTCTTC.

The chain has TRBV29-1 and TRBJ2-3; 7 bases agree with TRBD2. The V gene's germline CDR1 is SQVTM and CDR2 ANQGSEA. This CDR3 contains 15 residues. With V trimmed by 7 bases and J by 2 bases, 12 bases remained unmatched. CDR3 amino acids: CSAKGASGFTDTQYF. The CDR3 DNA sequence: TGCAGCGCCAAGGGTGCTAGCGGATTCACAGATACGCAGTATTTT.

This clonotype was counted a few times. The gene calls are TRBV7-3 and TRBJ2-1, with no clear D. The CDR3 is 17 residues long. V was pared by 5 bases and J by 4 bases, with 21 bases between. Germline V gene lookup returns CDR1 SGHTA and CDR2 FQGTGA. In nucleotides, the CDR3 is TGTGCCAGCAGCCCGACCCCAAGACCGATCTCATACAATGAGCAGTTCTTC. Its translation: CASSPTPRPISYNEQFF.

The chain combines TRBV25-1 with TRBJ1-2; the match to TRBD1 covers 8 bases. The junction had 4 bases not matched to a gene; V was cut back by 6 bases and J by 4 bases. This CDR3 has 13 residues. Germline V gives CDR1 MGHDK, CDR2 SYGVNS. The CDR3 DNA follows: TGTGCCAGCAGCAGGGGGCTGGGCTATGGCTACACCTTC. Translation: CASSRGLGYGYTF.

Written as DNA, the CDR3 is TGCGCCAGCAGCCAAGAACCCCCGGGTCCCCTCAACTATGGCTACACCTTC. This codes for CASSQEPPGPLNYGYTF. The rearrangement links TRBV4-1 to TRBJ1-2; no clear D. CDR1 is MGHRA and CDR2 is YSYEKL in the germline V gene. Trimming pared 0 bases from V and 2 bases from J, leaving 16 bases between. The CDR3 loop spans 17 amino acids.

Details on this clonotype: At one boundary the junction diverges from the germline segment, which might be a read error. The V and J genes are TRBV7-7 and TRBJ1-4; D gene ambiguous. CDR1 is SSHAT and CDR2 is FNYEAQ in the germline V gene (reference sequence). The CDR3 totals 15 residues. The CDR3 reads CASSPNNTPNEKLFF. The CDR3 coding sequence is TGTGCTAGCAGCCCGAACAACACACCTAATGAAAAACTGTTTTTT.

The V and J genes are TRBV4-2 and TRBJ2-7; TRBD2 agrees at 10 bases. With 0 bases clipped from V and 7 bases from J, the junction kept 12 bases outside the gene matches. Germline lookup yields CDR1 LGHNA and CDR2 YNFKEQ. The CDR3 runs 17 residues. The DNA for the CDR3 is TGTGCCAGCAGCCAAGAAGAGTGGGCTAGCGGGGGAAATGAGCAGTACTTC. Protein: CASSQEEWASGGNEQYF.

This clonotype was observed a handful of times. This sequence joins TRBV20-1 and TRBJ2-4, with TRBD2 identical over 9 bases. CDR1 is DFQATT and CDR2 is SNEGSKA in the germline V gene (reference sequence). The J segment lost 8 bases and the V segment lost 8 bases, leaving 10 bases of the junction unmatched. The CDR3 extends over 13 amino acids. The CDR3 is CSSGGPPSDIQYF. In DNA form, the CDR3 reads TGCAGTAGCGGGGGGCCCCCCTCGGACATTCAGTACTTC.

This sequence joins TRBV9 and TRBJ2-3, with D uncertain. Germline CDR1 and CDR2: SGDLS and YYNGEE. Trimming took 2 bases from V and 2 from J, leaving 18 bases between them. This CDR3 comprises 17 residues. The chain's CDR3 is CASSVAPTGSFTDTQYF. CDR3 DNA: TGTGCCAGCAGCGTTGCCCCGACTGGCTCCTTCACAGATACGCAGTATTTT.